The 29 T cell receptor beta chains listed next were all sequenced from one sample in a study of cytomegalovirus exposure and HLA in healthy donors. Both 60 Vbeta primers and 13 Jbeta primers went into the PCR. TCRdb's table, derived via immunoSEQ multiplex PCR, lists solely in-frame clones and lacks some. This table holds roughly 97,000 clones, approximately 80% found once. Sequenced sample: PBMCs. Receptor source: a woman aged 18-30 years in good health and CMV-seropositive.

The CDR3 coding sequence is TGTGCCAGCAGCTTAGGACTAGCGGGGGATGGAGAGACCCAGTACTTC. It specifies CASSLGLAGDGETQYF. The chain has TRBV5-8 and TRBJ2-5, with 13 bases matching TRBD2. V shed 2 bases, J shed 4 bases, and the junction held 5 bases outside the gene matches. Germline loops: CDR1 SGHTS, CDR2 YDEGEE. The CDR3 consists of 16 residues.

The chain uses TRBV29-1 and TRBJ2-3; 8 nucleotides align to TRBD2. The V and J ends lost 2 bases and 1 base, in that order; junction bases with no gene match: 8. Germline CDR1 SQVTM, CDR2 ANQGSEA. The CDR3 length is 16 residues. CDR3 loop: CSVEFPLAGRTDTQYF. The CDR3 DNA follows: TGCAGCGTTGAATTCCCCCTAGCGGGCCGCACAGATACGCAGTATTTT.

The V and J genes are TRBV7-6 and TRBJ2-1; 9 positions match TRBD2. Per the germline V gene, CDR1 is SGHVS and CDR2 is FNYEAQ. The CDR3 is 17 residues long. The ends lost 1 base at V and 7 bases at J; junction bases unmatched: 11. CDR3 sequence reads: CASSLVPLAGYLNEQFF. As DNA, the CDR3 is TGTGCCAGCAGCTTAGTACCGCTAGCGGGATATTTGAATGAGCAGTTCTTC.

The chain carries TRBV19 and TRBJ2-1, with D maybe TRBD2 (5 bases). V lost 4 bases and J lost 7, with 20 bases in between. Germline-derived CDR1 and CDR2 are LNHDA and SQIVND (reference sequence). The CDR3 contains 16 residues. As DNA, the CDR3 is TGTGCCAGTAGTACCGGGAAGCTCAGGTCGGGGAATGAGCAGTTCTTC. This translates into CASSTGKLRSGNEQFF.

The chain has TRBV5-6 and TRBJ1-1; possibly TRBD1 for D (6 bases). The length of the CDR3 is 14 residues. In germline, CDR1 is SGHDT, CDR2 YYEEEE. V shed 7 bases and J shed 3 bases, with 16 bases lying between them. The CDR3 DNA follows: TGTGCCAGCTTGAGGGGGGGGCAGGACACTGAAGCTTTCTTT. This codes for CASLRGGQDTEAFF.

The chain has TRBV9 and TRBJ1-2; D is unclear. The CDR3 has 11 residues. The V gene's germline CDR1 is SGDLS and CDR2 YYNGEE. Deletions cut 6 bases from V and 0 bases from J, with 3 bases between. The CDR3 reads CASTSNYGYTF. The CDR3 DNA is TGTGCCAGCACTTCTAACTATGGCTACACCTTC.

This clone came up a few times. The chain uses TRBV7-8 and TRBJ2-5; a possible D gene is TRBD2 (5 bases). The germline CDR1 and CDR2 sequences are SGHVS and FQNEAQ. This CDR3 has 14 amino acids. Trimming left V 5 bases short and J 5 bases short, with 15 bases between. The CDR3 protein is CASSAVGRGETQYF. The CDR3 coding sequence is TGTGCCAGCAGCGCTGTTGGGCGAGGGGAGACCCAGTACTTC.

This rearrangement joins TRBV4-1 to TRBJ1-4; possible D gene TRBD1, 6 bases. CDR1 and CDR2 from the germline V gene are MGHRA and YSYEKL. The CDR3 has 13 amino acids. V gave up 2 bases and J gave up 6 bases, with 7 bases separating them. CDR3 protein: CASSQQGYEKLFF. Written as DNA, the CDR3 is TGCGCCAGCAGCCAACAGGGGTATGAAAAACTGTTTTTT.

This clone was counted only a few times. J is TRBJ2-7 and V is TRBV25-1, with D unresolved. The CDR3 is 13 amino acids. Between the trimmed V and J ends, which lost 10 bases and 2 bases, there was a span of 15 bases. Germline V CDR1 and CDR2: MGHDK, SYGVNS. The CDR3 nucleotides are TGTGCCACTGAACGCGAGTTAACCTACGAGCAGTACTTC. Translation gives CATERELTYEQYF.

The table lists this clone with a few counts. In DNA form, the CDR3 reads TGTGCCAGCAGTGAACGGATCGGGACAGGGGTTGAAAAACTGTTTTTT. Encoded protein: CASSERIGTGVEKLFF. This chain joins TRBV6-1 and TRBJ1-4, with TRBD1 matching over 10 bases. Per the germline V gene, CDR1 is MNHNS and CDR2 is SASEGT. This CDR3 comprises 16 residues. The junction had 7 bases not matched to a gene; V was cut back by 2 bases and J by 7 bases.

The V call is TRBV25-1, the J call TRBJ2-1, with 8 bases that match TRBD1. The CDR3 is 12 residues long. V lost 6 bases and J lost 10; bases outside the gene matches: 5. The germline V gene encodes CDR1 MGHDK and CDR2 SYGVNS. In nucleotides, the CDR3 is TGTGCCAGCAGGGACAGGGCCCGCGAGCAGTTCTTC. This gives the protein CASRDRAREQFF.

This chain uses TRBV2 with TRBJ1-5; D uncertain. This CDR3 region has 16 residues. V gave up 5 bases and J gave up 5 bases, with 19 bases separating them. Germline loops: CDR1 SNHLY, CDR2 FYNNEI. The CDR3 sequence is CASSTQHPLLDQPQHF. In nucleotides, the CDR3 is TGTGCCAGCAGTACCCAACATCCGCTGCTGGATCAGCCCCAGCATTTT.

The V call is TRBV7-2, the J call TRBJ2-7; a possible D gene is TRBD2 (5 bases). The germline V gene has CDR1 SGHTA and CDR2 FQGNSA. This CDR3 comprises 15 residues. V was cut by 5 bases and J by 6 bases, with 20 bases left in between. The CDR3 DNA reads TGTGCCAGCAGCCCCGGGGTAGACTTTTGGGCCGAGCAGTACTTC. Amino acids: CASSPGVDFWAEQYF.

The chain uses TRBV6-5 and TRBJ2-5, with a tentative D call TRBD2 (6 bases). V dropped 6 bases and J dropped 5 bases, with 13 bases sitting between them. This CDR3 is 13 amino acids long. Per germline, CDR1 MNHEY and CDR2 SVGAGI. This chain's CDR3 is CASRVTGGETQYF. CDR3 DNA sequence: TGTGCCAGCAGAGTTACTGGAGGGGAGACCCAGTACTTC.

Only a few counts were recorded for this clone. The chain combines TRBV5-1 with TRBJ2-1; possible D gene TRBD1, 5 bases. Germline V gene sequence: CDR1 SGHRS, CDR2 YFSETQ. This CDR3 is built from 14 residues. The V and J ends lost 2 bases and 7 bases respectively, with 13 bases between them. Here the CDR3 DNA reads TGCGCCAGCAGCTTAAGGGGTATGGGGAATGAGCAGTTCTTC. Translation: CASSLRGMGNEQFF.

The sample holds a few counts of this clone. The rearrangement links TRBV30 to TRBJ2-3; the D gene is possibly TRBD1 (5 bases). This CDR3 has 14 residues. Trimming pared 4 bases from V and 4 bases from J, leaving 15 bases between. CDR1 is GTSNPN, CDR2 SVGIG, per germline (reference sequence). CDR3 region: CAWTEWGAADTQYF. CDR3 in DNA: TGTGCCTGGACCGAGTGGGGCGCCGCAGATACGCAGTATTTT.

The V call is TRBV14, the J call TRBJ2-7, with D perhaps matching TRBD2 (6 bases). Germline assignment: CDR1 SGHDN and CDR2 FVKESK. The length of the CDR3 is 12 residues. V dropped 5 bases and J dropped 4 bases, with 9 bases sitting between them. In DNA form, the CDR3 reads TGTGCCAGCAGCATTAGCGGTTACGAGCAGTACTTC. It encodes CASSISGYEQYF.

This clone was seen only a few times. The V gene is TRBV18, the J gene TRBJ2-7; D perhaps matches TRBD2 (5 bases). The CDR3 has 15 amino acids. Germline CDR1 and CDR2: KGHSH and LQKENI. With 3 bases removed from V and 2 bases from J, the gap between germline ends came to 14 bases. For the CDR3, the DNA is TGTGCCAGCTCACCGACCTCAGCGGTTACCTACGAGCAGTACTTC. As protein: CASSPTSAVTYEQYF.

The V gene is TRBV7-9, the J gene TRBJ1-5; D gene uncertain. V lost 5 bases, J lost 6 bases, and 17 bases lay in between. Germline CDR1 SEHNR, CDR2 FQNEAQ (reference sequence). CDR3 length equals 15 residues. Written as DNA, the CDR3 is TGTGCCAGCAGCGAAGACCGGGAGAACGGTCAGCCCCAGCATTTT. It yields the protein CASSEDRENGQPQHF.

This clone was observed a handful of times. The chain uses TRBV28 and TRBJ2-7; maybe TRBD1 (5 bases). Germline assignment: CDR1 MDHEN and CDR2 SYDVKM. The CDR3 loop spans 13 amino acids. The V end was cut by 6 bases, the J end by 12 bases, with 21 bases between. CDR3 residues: CASSHPSTDTPYF. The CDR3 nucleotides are TGTGCCAGCAGCCACCCATCAACGGACACCCCGTACTTC.

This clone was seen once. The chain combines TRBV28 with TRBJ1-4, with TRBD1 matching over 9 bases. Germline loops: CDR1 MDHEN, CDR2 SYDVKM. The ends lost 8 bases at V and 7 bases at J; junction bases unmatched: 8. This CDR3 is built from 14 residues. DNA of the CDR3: TGTGCCAGCGTCTACCGGGACAGGGCTGAAAAACTGTTTTTT. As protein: CASVYRDRAEKLFF.

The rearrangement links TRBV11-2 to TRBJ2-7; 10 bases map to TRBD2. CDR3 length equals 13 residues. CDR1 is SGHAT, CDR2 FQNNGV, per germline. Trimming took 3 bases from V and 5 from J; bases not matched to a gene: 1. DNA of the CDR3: TGTGCCAGCAGCTTCGGGACTAGCGACGAGCAGTACTTC. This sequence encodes CASSFGTSDEQYF.

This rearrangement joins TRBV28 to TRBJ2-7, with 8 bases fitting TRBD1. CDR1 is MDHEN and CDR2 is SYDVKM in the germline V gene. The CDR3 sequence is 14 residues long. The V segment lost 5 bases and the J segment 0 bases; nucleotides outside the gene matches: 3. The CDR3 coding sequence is TGTGCCAGCAGTCGACAGGGGCCCTCCTACGAGCAGTACTTC. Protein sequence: CASSRQGPSYEQYF.

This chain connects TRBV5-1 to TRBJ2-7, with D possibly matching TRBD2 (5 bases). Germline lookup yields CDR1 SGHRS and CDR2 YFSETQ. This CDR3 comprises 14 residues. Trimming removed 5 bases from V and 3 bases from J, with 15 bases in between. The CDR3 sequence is CASSSDSQNYEQYF. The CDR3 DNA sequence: TGCGCCAGCAGTTCGGACTCCCAGAACTACGAGCAGTACTTC. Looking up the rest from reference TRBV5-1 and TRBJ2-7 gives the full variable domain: KAGVTQTPRYLIKTRGQQVTLSCSPISGHRSVSWYQQTPGQGLQFLFEYFSETQRNKGNFPGRFSGRQFSNSRSEMNVSTLELGDSALYLCASSSDSQNYEQYFGPGTRLTVT.

CDR3 nucleotide sequence: TGTGCCAGCAGGGCAGGGGGAGCAAATGAAAAACTGTTTTTT. Translated, it gives CASRAGGANEKLFF. The chain recombines TRBV6-1 with TRBJ1-4, with TRBD1 matching over 7 bases. CDR3 length: 14 residues. J was trimmed by 5 bases and V by 6 bases; bases with no gene match: 6. The V gene's germline CDR1 is MNHNS and CDR2 SASEGT.

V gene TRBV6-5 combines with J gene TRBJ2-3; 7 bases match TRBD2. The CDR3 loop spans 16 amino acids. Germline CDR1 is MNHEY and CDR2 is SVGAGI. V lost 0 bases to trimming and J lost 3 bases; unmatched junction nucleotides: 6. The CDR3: CASSYSRGSGTDTQYF. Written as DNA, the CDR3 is TGTGCCAGCAGTTACTCCCGCGGGAGTGGAACAGATACGCAGTATTTT.

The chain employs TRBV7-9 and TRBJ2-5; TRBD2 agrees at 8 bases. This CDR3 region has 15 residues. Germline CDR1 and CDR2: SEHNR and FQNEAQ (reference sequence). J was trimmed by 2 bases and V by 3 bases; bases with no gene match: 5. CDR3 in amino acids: CASSFGTSLQETQYF. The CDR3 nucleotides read TGTGCCAGCAGCTTTGGGACTAGTTTACAAGAGACCCAGTACTTC.

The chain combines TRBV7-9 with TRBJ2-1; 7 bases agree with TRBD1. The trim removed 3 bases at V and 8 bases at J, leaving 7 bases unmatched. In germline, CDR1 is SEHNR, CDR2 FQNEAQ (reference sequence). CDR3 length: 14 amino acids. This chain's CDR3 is CASSFPDRVHEQFF. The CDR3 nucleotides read TGTGCCAGCAGCTTTCCCGACAGGGTGCATGAGCAGTTCTTC.

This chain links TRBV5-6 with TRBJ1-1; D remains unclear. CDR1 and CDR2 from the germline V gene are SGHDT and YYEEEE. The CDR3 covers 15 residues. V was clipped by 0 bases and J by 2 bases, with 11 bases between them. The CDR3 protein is CASSLAGGRNTEAFF. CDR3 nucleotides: TGTGCCAGCAGCTTGGCTGGTGGCAGAAACACTGAAGCTTTCTTT.